Below, 31 T cell receptor beta chains from the same sample are listed, as sequenced in a study of vaccination and CD4 T cells after COVID-19. The Oncomine TCR Beta short-read assay sequenced DNA from cultured CD4+ T cells. TCRdb called the PCR reads again in MiXCR, with one record for every CDR3 protein. The table lists tens of thousands of distinct CDR3 sequences, approximately 59% of them singletons. Treatment: roughly 10-day PBMC culture with coronavirus spike peptide pools or control peptides (ViraFEST assay). These TCRs are of unknown antigen specificity. The source material was CD4+ T cells from blood, cultured in vitro, sampled before SARS-CoV-2 vaccination. Receptors were obtained from a human donor who received a COVID-19 vaccine.

The sample holds one count of this clonotype. The V gene is TRBV5-1, the J gene TRBJ1-2; D not certain. The germline V gene has CDR1 SGHRS and CDR2 YFSETQ. The CDR3 is 15 residues long. V was cut by 4 bases and J by 4 bases, with 17 bases left in between. The chain's CDR3 is CASSPPVPGIYGYTF. CDR3 nucleotide sequence: TGCGCCAGCAGCCCTCCCGTTCCCGGAATCTATGGCTACACCTTC.

The J gene is TRBJ2-7, the V gene TRBV6-5, with 7 bases aligning to TRBD1. V lost 1 base and J lost 4; bases outside the gene matches: 4. The V gene's germline CDR1 is MNHEY and CDR2 SVGAGI. The CDR3 sequence is 14 residues long. CDR3 sequence: CASSYLRDSYEQYF. The DNA for the CDR3 is TGTGCCAGCAGTTACTTAAGGGACAGTTACGAGCAGTACTTC.

This clonotype came up once. The chain recombines TRBV6-5 with TRBJ2-5; D possibly uses TRBD1 or TRBD2 (5 bases each). The V end was cut by 2 bases, the J end by 4 bases, with 14 bases between. The CDR3 is 15 amino acids. Germline V gives CDR1 MNHEY, CDR2 SVGAGI. The CDR3: CASSYRLAGRETQYF. In DNA, the CDR3 is TGTGCCAGCAGTTACCGTTTGGCAGGGAGAGAGACCCAGTACTTC.

The chain recombines TRBV7-8 with TRBJ1-6; D uncertain. The CDR3 has 18 amino acids. The germline V gene encodes CDR1 SGHVS and CDR2 FQNEAQ. Trimming pared 0 bases from V and 9 bases from J, leaving 21 bases between. CDR3 protein: CASSLARALPQSGSPLHF. CDR3 in DNA: TGTGCCAGCAGCTTAGCGCGAGCGCTACCCCAGTCGGGTTCACCCCTCCACTTT.

The genes are TRBV19 and TRBJ1-5, with D tentatively TRBD1 (5 bases). CDR1 and CDR2 (germline): LNHDA, SQIVND (reference sequence). V shed 5 bases and J shed 2 bases, with 16 bases lying between them. The CDR3 length is 16 residues. The CDR3 region is CASSPPRGPGNQPQHF. Here the CDR3 DNA reads TGTGCCAGTAGTCCCCCGCGGGGCCCGGGCAATCAGCCCCAGCATTTT.

This clonotype turned up a few times. CDR3 sequence (DNA): TGTGCCACCAGCAGAGGGATACGGGGGCGGGGTACGATGAAGTACGAGCAGTACTTC. It is translated as CATSRGIRGRGTMKYEQYF. This rearrangement joins TRBV15 to TRBJ2-7; D tentatively fits TRBD1 or TRBD2 (6 bases each). The V end was cut by 1 base, the J end by 4 bases, with 26 bases between. The CDR3 sequence is 19 residues long. Germline CDR1 LNHNV, CDR2 YYDKDF (reference sequence).

This clonotype was seen only a few times. The chain has TRBV7-9 and TRBJ2-5; D might be TRBD2 (5 bases). The ends were cut back, 4 bases at V and 1 base at J, with 13 bases in the middle. The CDR3 covers 15 residues. CDR1 and CDR2 from the germline V gene are SEHNR and FQNEAQ (reference sequence). The CDR3 nucleotides are TGTGCCAGCAGCTCAATGGCCGGGATCCAAGAGACCCAGTACTTC. As protein: CASSSMAGIQETQYF.

V gene TRBV24-1 combines with J gene TRBJ1-3; TRBD1 is a possible D gene (6 bases). The germline V gene encodes CDR1 KGHDR and CDR2 SFDVKD. Deletions cut 2 bases from V and 0 bases from J, with 13 bases between. The CDR3 spans 17 residues. DNA for the CDR3: TGTGCCACCAGTGATTCGACGGACAGACCCTCTGGAAACACCATATATTTT. Translation gives CATSDSTDRPSGNTIYF.

The chain joins TRBV6-1 to TRBJ2-2; 8 bases are a match to TRBD1. The V gene's germline CDR1 is MNHNS and CDR2 SASEGT. Trimming cost V 6 bases and J 2 bases; bases outside gene matches: 8. This CDR3 has 16 amino acids. The CDR3 sequence is CASRLDRAINTGELFF. The CDR3 coding sequence is TGTGCCAGCAGGTTGGACAGGGCTATAAACACCGGGGAGCTGTTTTTT.

The chain employs TRBV5-1 and TRBJ2-2, with D possibly TRBD1 on 8 matching bases. Trimming left V 4 bases short and J 1 base short, with 23 bases between. This CDR3 region has 19 residues. Germline lookup yields CDR1 SGHRS and CDR2 YFSETQ. The CDR3 here is CASSITGGAGLRNTGELFF. CDR3 in DNA: TGCGCCAGCAGCATCACAGGGGGGGCCGGCCTTCGGAACACCGGGGAGCTGTTTTTT.

In its sample, this clonotype is medium-sized. This chain uses TRBV20-1 with TRBJ1-5; D unresolved. Germline V gene data show CDR1 as DFQATT and CDR2 as SNEGSKA (reference sequence). The CDR3 has 13 residues. V lost 4 bases and J 8 bases, leaving 15 bases between the germline ends. The CDR3 DNA is TGCAGTGCTACGGACGGAAGTCTTAAGCCCCAGCATTTT. This sequence encodes CSATDGSLKPQHF.

The chain has TRBV6-5 and TRBJ2-7; possible D gene TRBD1, 6 bases. Trimming cost V 4 bases and J 1 base, with 17 bases left between them. CDR3 length equals 16 residues. CDR1 is MNHEY, CDR2 SVGAGI, per germline. This CDR3 reads CASSWGRTVSSYEQYF. The DNA of the CDR3 is TGTGCCAGCAGTTGGGGCAGGACAGTGTCTTCCTACGAGCAGTACTTC.

The V call is TRBV12-3 or TRBV12-4, the J call TRBJ2-3; D ambiguous. This CDR3 contains 14 residues. V was shortened by 7 bases and J by 2 bases, with 13 bases between the two germline ends. This CDR3 reads CASTYESNTDTQYF. The CDR3 nucleotides read TGTGCCAGCACCTACGAAAGCAACACAGATACGCAGTATTTT.

This clonotype turned up a few times. The gene calls are TRBV20-1 and TRBJ2-2, with D possibly matching TRBD2 (6 bases). V was pared by 4 bases and J by 4 bases, with 10 bases between. The CDR3 loop spans 13 amino acids. Germline V gives CDR1 DFQATT, CDR2 SNEGSKA (reference sequence). CDR3 in amino acids: CSATHSGTGELFF. CDR3 nucleotide sequence: TGCAGTGCTACCCATAGCGGCACCGGGGAGCTGTTTTTT.

The chain couples TRBV19 to TRBJ2-7, with D uncertain. Per the germline V gene, CDR1 is LNHDA and CDR2 is SQIVND (reference sequence). The V end lost 4 bases, the J end lost 9 bases, and 19 bases lay between the germline ends. This CDR3 spans 14 amino acids. The CDR3 loop is CASSTGPAPKRQYF. The CDR3 DNA is TGTGCCAGTAGTACCGGGCCCGCCCCAAAGCGGCAGTACTTC.

This clonotype has just one count. Here the CDR3 reads CASSERDRVSPLHF. CDR3 nucleotide sequence: TGTGCCAGCAGTGAACGCGACAGGGTTTCACCCCTCCACTTT. This chain joins TRBV6-1 and TRBJ1-6; the match to TRBD1 covers 7 bases. CDR3 length equals 14 residues. With 2 bases clipped from V and 9 bases from J, the junction kept 4 bases outside the gene matches. From germline, CDR1 is MNHNS and CDR2 SASEGT.

This clonotype showed up just a few times. This chain joins TRBV10-1 and TRBJ1-1; D is ambiguous. This CDR3 region has 13 residues. V was trimmed by 4 bases and J by 1 base, leaving 7 bases between them. The germline V gene encodes CDR1 WNHNN and CDR2 SYGVQD (reference sequence). The CDR3 region has the DNA TGCGCCAGCAGTGTAAAGCAGAACACTGAAGCTTTCTTT. Translation gives CASSVKQNTEAFF.

The chain recombines TRBV6-1 with TRBJ2-3; 9 bases fit TRBD2. The CDR3 has 15 amino acids. Germline CDR1 MNHNS, CDR2 SASEGT. V shed 1 base, J shed 3 bases, and the junction held 2 bases outside the gene matches. CDR3 nucleotide sequence: TGTGCCAGCAGTGAAGATGCGGGGGGGACAGATACGCAGTATTTT. Its protein product is CASSEDAGGTDTQYF.

The chain uses TRBV6-5 and TRBJ1-6; no definite D call. CDR1 is MNHEY, CDR2 SVGAGI, per germline. CDR3 length equals 16 residues. The V gene lost 4 bases and the J gene lost 0 bases, with 10 bases spanning the gap. In nucleotides, the CDR3 is TGTGCCAGCAGTTTAGGCCCTACCTCCTATAATTCACCCCTCCACTTT. This sequence encodes CASSLGPTSYNSPLHF.

This clonotype appeared a single time. V usage is TRBV28 and J usage is TRBJ2-7; D might be TRBD1 (7 bases). V lost 4 bases and J 3 bases, leaving 13 bases between the germline ends. The CDR3 runs 14 residues. The germline V gene has CDR1 MDHEN and CDR2 SYDVKM. CDR3 sequence reads: CASSSTGTGYEQYF. The CDR3 nucleotides are TGTGCCAGCAGTTCGACAGGGACTGGCTACGAGCAGTACTTC.

This chain joins TRBV7-9 and TRBJ2-1, with D perhaps matching TRBD2 (6 bases). Trimming cost V 2 bases and J 9 bases, with 17 bases left between them. The germline CDR1 and CDR2 sequences are SEHNR and FQNEAQ (reference sequence). The CDR3 has 15 residues. The DNA of the CDR3 is TGTGCCAGCAGCTTAAGGGGCTGGGTGGGGGGTGAGCAGTTCTTC. Translated: CASSLRGWVGGEQFF.

CDR3 sequence: CASRSGGSSNQPQHF. CDR3 sequence (DNA): TGTGCCAGCAGGTCGGGAGGGTCTAGCAATCAGCCCCAGCATTTT. The chain uses TRBV6-1 and TRBJ1-5; D remains unclear. The CDR3 runs to 15 residues. Germline assignment: CDR1 MNHNS and CDR2 SASEGT. The V end lost 6 bases, the J end lost 0 bases, and 12 bases lay between the germline ends.

This CDR3 is CASSEPGGENTEAFF. The CDR3 nucleotides read TGTGCCAGCAGTGAACCCGGGGGCGAGAACACTGAAGCTTTCTTT. The chain links TRBV6-1 to TRBJ1-1; TRBD1 is a possible D gene (6 bases). The CDR3 extends over 15 amino acids. The V gene lost 2 bases and the J gene lost 1 base, with 11 bases spanning the gap. Germline values: CDR1 MNHNS, CDR2 SASEGT.

A single count supports this clonotype. This likely comes from a read error, as the CDR3 has no conserved phenylalanine or tryptophan at its end. The gene calls are TRBV30 and TRBJ1-2; 12 nucleotides agree with TRBD1. J lost 2 bases, V lost 1 base, and 5 bases had no gene match. The CDR3 sequence is 16 residues long. Germline V gene lookup returns CDR1 GTSNPN and CDR2 SVGIG (reference sequence). The CDR3 loop is CAWSGDGTGGNYGYTS. In nucleotides, the CDR3 is TGTGCCTGGAGTGGCGATGGGACAGGGGGCAACTATGGCTACACCTCC.

This chain links TRBV27 with TRBJ1-2; D remains unclear. V lost 4 bases to trimming and J lost 2 bases, with 8 bases between them. This CDR3 spans 13 amino acids. The germline CDR1 and CDR2 sequences are MNHEY and SMNVEV (reference sequence). Here the CDR3 reads CASSSLGNYGYTF. The DNA of the CDR3 is TGTGCCAGCAGTTCTCTCGGGAACTATGGCTACACCTTC.

The chain uses TRBV6-5 and TRBJ1-1; the D is unclear. Trimming took 0 bases from V and 7 from J, leaving 12 bases between them. Germline values: CDR1 MNHEY, CDR2 SVGAGI. The CDR3 runs 14 residues. The DNA of the CDR3 is TGTGCCAGCAGTTACTCGACGGACGACGGTGAAGCTTTCTTT. This gives the protein CASSYSTDDGEAFF.

CDR3 residues: CASSRDRVNGYTF. CDR3 DNA sequence: TGTGCCAGCAGCCGGGACAGGGTCAATGGCTACACCTTC. The V call is TRBV5-3, the J call TRBJ1-2; TRBD1 aligns across 9 bases. TRBV5-3 is given ORF status, its function remaining uncertain. The CDR3 is 13 residues long. V trimming: 8 bases; J trimming: 6 bases; junction bases outside the gene matches: 8.

The rearrangement links TRBV19 to TRBJ1-2, with D uncertain. Per germline, CDR1 LNHDA and CDR2 SQIVND (reference sequence). Trimming cost V 3 bases and J 0 bases, with 23 bases left between them. The length of the CDR3 is 19 residues. The DNA for the CDR3 is TGTGCCAGTAGTATCGTCACCCGAGGCGGTTTTTCAGCTAACTATGGCTACACCTTC. This encodes CASSIVTRGGFSANYGYTF.

This clonotype appeared a few times. J is TRBJ1-1 and V is TRBV20-1, with 7 bases that match TRBD1. Trimming took 3 bases from V and 3 from J; bases not matched to a gene: 7. CDR3 size: 14 residues. The V gene's germline CDR1 is DFQATT and CDR2 SNEGSKA (reference sequence). CDR3 loop: CSARTGRIDTEAFF. Written as DNA, the CDR3 is TGCAGTGCTAGGACAGGGCGTATCGACACTGAAGCTTTCTTT.

This rearrangement joins TRBV28 to TRBJ2-1; possible D gene TRBD2, 5 bases. The CDR3 spans 16 residues. The germline V gene has CDR1 MDHEN and CDR2 SYDVKM. Trimming removed 8 bases from V and 0 bases from J, with 17 bases in between. The CDR3 reads CASFRRGFTSYNEQFF. The CDR3 DNA follows: TGTGCCAGCTTTAGACGGGGATTTACCTCCTACAATGAGCAGTTCTTC.

The J gene is TRBJ2-5, the V gene TRBV20-1; D is ambiguous. The CDR3 has 14 residues. With 1 base removed from V and 4 bases from J, the gap between germline ends came to 13 bases. CDR1 and CDR2 from the germline V gene are DFQATT and SNEGSKA (reference sequence). The CDR3, as DNA: TGCAGTGCTAGAGGCATGGGATCACGAGAGACCCAGTACTTC. It specifies CSARGMGSRETQYF.